These T cell receptor beta chains were read from a single sample in a study of blood T cells in healthy people across ages. TCRdb itself ran the 5' RACE reads through MiXCR, one entry per CDR3 protein. Of some 1.8 million distinct CDR3 sequences listed, 30% to 40% are singletons. What was sequenced was blood. Receptors originate from a human donor in good health. Each CDR3 is given with its conserved first and last residue. Each record gives: D gene, J gene, clone size, V gene, CDR3 protein, CDR3 DNA. A D gene is named only where the DNA matches it firmly. Clone size, where shown, is once, few, many, or a class for clones that have expanded.

NA,TRBJ1-6,few,TRBV6-2/TRBV6-3,CASSYSGLTGAPLHF,TGTGCCAGCAGTTACTCGGGACTCACGGGGGCACCCCTCCACTTT
NA,TRBJ2-5,few,TRBV20-1,CSAREGWRGQETQYF,TGCAGTGCTAGAGAGGGTTGGCGGGGACAAGAGACCCAGTACTTC
TRBD2,TRBJ2-1,once,TRBV5-1,CASSLSISGGGYNEQFF,TGCGCCAGCAGCTTGTCTATTAGCGGGGGGGGGTACAATGAGCAGTTCTTC
TRBD2,TRBJ2-3,NA,TRBV25-1,CASSEYIGGGATDTQYF,TGTGCCAGCAGTGAATATATTGGCGGGGGGGCGACAGATACGCAGTATTTT
TRBD1,TRBJ2-3,NA,TRBV12-3/TRBV12-4,CASSTGPTTGIMDTQYF,TGTGCCAGCAGTACTGGGCCCACGACAGGGATCATGGATACGCAGTATTTT
NA,TRBJ2-3,NA,TRBV3-1,CASSQEVRGPSTDTQYF,TGTGCCAGCAGCCAAGAGGTACGGGGTCCAAGCACAGATACGCAGTATTTT
NA,TRBJ1-1,NA,TRBV7-9,CASSYDSSTEAFF,TGTGCCAGCAGCTATGACAGCAGCACTGAAGCTTTCTTT
TRBD2,TRBJ2-1,few,TRBV6-2/TRBV6-3,CASSFGLAGVREQFF,TGTGCCAGCAGTTTCGGACTAGCGGGGGTAAGGGAGCAGTTCTTC
TRBD2,TRBJ2-3,NA,TRBV29-1,CSVDWSSGSLRGTQYF,TGCAGCGTTGATTGGAGTAGCGGGTCTTTGAGGGGTACGCAGTATTTT
NA,TRBJ1-2,NA,TRBV27,CASSPDQVGGYTF,TGTGCCAGCAGCCCCGACCAAGTTGGTGGCTACACCTTC
NA,TRBJ1-1,NA,TRBV5-1,CPSSGLTGMNTEAFF,TGCCCCAGCAGCGGGCTGACGGGTATGAACACTGAAGCTTTCTTT
NA,TRBJ1-1,NA,TRBV7-2,CASSLRSGGTGEAFF,TGTGCCAGCAGCTTAAGGAGCGGGGGGACCGGTGAAGCTTTCTTT
NA,TRBJ1-1,NA,TRBV7-9,CASSVWGGTEAFF,TGTGCCAGCAGCGTTTGGGGTGGCACTGAAGCTTTCTTT
NA,TRBJ1-2,NA,TRBV20-1,CSASPGARGYTF,TGCAGTGCTAGTCCGGGGGCGCGGGGCTACACCTTC
NA,TRBJ2-7,NA,TRBV18,CASSPGATDEQYF,TGTGCCAGCTCACCCGGCGCTACGGACGAGCAGTACTTC
NA,TRBJ2-7,NA,TRBV7-2,CASSLEKTAHSQYF,TGTGCCAGCAGCTTGGAGAAGACAGCCCATAGCCAGTACTTC